These 26 T cell receptor beta chains originate from one sample sequenced in a study of shared clonotypes between healthy human individuals. Profiled with immunoSEQ multiplex PCR; TCRdb holds only in-frame clones, not every one. Of about a million clones detected, around 77% appear once; the ten largest clones hold 0.85% to 1%. Material: memory CD4+ T cells from PBMCs. This sample's subset: CD45RA-negative fraction. These receptors originate from a man aged 18 to 29 in good health. Some clones in this sample may be carry-over from other donors' samples.

The J gene is TRBJ2-1, the V gene TRBV7-6; the match to TRBD1 covers 7 bases. The ends lost 4 bases at V and 5 bases at J; junction bases unmatched: 11. The CDR3 totals 16 residues. Germline assignment: CDR1 SGHVS and CDR2 FNYEAQ. The CDR3, as DNA: TGTGCCAGCAGCTCCCTAGAGCGAAGGGGGCACAATGAGCAGTTCTTC. It translates to CASSSLERRGHNEQFF.

This clone was counted at least ten times. The V call is TRBV6-1, the J call TRBJ1-3; D might be TRBD1 (5 bases). V lost 2 bases, J lost 2 bases, and 13 bases lay in between. Germline CDR1 and CDR2: MNHNS and SASEGT. The length of the CDR3 is 16 residues. DNA of the CDR3: TGTGCCAGCAGTGAAAGGGGCAGGCTGGCTGGAAACACCATATATTTT. Its translation is CASSERGRLAGNTIYF.

The chain uses TRBV20-1 and TRBJ1-2; D remains unclear. Germline assignment: CDR1 DFQATT and CDR2 SNEGSKA (reference sequence). Trimming stripped 3 bases from V and 5 bases from J, with 7 bases between. The CDR3 totals 11 residues. DNA for the CDR3: TGCAGTGCTAGTTCCGGTTATGGCTACACCTTC. Translating gives CSASSGYGYTF.

This chain links TRBV29-1 with TRBJ2-1; no reliable D call. The CDR3 totals 14 residues. Looked up from germline, CDR1 is SQVTM and CDR2 is ANQGSEA. The CDR3 DNA follows: TGCGCCGGTGGATACTTTTTCTCCTACAATGAGCAGTTCTTC. Translating it yields CAGGYFFSYNEQFF.

The V call is TRBV2, the J call TRBJ1-2; D is unclear. CDR1 is SNHLY, CDR2 FYNNEI, per germline. The CDR3 has 15 amino acids. The V end was cut by 7 bases, the J end by 0 bases, with 15 bases between. CDR3 nucleotides: TGTGCCAGCACCGGACCGCTGTTAGCTAACTATGGCTACACCTTC. This sequence encodes CASTGPLLANYGYTF.

This chain connects TRBV6-5 to TRBJ2-3; no reliable D call. Trimming took off 2 bases at V and 5 bases at J, with 8 bases between the two ends. The germline V gene encodes CDR1 MNHEY and CDR2 SVGAGI. The CDR3 length is 13 residues. The CDR3 loop reads CASSYRWEDTQYF. The DNA for the CDR3 is TGTGCCAGCAGTTACCGGTGGGAAGATACGCAGTATTTT.

This clone was detected only a few times. This chain links TRBV19 with TRBJ2-7; D possibly corresponds to TRBD2 (6 bases). Trimming removed 4 bases from V and 0 bases from J, with 13 bases in between. CDR1 is LNHDA and CDR2 is SQIVND in the germline V gene (reference sequence). CDR3 length equals 15 residues. The CDR3 is CASSNWRGRSYEQYF. DNA for the CDR3: TGTGCCAGTAGTAATTGGAGGGGACGCTCCTACGAGCAGTACTTC.

V gene TRBV28 combines with J gene TRBJ2-3; a weak D match, TRBD2 (6 bases). The germline CDR1 and CDR2 sequences are MDHEN and SYDVKM. V was clipped by 3 bases and J by 5 bases, with 18 bases between them. CDR3 length: 16 amino acids. CDR3 in DNA: TGTGCCAGCAGTTTTCTGGGGGGAGGAAGAGGAGATACGCAGTATTTT. It codes for CASSFLGGGRGDTQYF. The whole variable domain, filled in from reference TRBV28 and TRBJ2-3, reads DVKVTQSSRYLVKRTGEKVFLECVQDMDHENMFWYRQDPGLGLRLIYFSYDVKMKEKGDIPEGYSVSREKKERFSLILESASTNQTSMYLCASSFLGGGRGDTQYFGPGTRLTVL.

This chain links TRBV6-5 with TRBJ2-7; 9 bases fit TRBD1. The ends lost 6 bases at V and 0 bases at J; junction bases unmatched: 3. Germline-derived CDR1 and CDR2 are MNHEY and SVGAGI. The CDR3 totals 14 residues. The CDR3 is CASRQGASSYEQYF. DNA of the CDR3: TGTGCCAGCAGACAGGGGGCGAGCTCCTACGAGCAGTACTTC.

This chain uses TRBV10-1 with TRBJ1-6; 7 nucleotides align to TRBD1. The trim removed 6 bases at V and 5 bases at J, leaving 4 bases unmatched. Germline CDR1 and CDR2: WNHNN and SYGVQD (reference sequence). CDR3 length: 14 amino acids. The CDR3: CASSSGTDNSPLHF. In DNA form, the CDR3 reads TGCGCCAGCAGCTCCGGGACAGATAATTCACCCCTCCACTTT.

The J gene is TRBJ1-4, the V gene TRBV4-2, with D possibly matching TRBD1 (5 bases). The CDR3 loop spans 16 amino acids. CDR1 is LGHNA and CDR2 is YNFKEQ in the germline V gene. V lost 3 bases, J lost 0 bases, and 11 bases lay in between. CDR3 coding DNA: TGTGCCAGCAGCCAGACAGTGTTTGCAACTAATGAAAAACTGTTTTTT. Translation gives CASSQTVFATNEKLFF.

The chain uses TRBV5-6 and TRBJ2-3, with TRBD2 as a possible D gene (6 bases). The CDR3 is 16 amino acids. The germline V gene encodes CDR1 SGHDT and CDR2 YYEEEE. V was cut by 2 bases and J by 3 bases, with 16 bases left in between. CDR3 bases: TGTGCCAGCAGCTTCAGTCCAGGGAGGAGGACAGATACGCAGTATTTT. As protein: CASSFSPGRRTDTQYF.

The chain recombines TRBV6-5 with TRBJ2-7; 7 bases map to TRBD2. This CDR3 has 14 amino acids. Germline lookup yields CDR1 MNHEY and CDR2 SVGAGI. V was clipped by 7 bases and J by 3 bases; unmatched bases: 9. This chain's CDR3 is CASTGGSGVYEQYF. The CDR3 coding sequence is TGTGCCAGCACCGGGGGGAGCGGGGTCTACGAGCAGTACTTC.

The gene calls are TRBV27 and TRBJ2-3; D unresolved. Germline V lookup: CDR1 MNHEY, CDR2 SMNVEV (reference sequence). Trimming left V 0 bases short and J 3 bases short, with 7 bases between. There are 14 residues in the CDR3. The CDR3 sequence: CASSLSWYTDTQYF. CDR3 sequence (DNA): TGTGCCAGCAGTTTATCGTGGTATACAGATACGCAGTATTTT.

The table lists this clone with a few counts. A much larger clone differs from this one at a single base, so this may be a read error. Other DNA sequences of this sample code for an identical CDR3. The J gene is TRBJ1-2, the V gene TRBV28; 8 bases align to TRBD1. CDR3 size: 14 residues. CDR1 is MDHEN and CDR2 is SYDVKM in the germline V gene. V lost 3 bases to trimming and J lost 2 bases; unmatched junction nucleotides: 2. CDR3 in DNA: TGTGCCAGCAGTTTGGGACAGGCGAACTATGGCTACACCTTC. Its translation: CASSLGQANYGYTF.

In this sample, this clone turned up a few times. The chain has TRBV25-1 and TRBJ1-2, with D uncertain. Trimming removed 4 bases from V and 2 bases from J, with 8 bases in between. The germline CDR1 and CDR2 sequences are MGHDK and SYGVNS. The CDR3 is 13 amino acids. The CDR3 spells CASSVTTNYGYTF. CDR3 bases: TGTGCCAGCAGTGTAACCACGAACTATGGCTACACCTTC.

The rearrangement links TRBV5-1 to TRBJ2-7; D is undetermined. Trimming shortened V by 4 bases and J by 3 bases, and 14 bases separated the two germline ends. The CDR3 sequence is 14 residues long. In germline, CDR1 is SGHRS, CDR2 YFSETQ. CDR3 sequence reads: CASSPSGPIYEQYF. The DNA for the CDR3 is TGCGCCAGCAGCCCATCAGGACCGATCTACGAGCAGTACTTC. Combining the CDR3 with reference TRBV5-1 and TRBJ2-7 gives the whole variable domain KAGVTQTPRYLIKTRGQQVTLSCSPISGHRSVSWYQQTPGQGLQFLFEYFSETQRNKGNFPGRFSGRQFSNSRSEMNVSTLELGDSALYLCASSPSGPIYEQYFGPGTRLTVT.

The chain couples TRBV7-2 to TRBJ2-5; D uncertain. This CDR3 comprises 11 residues. The germline V and J ends were trimmed by 5 bases and 7 bases, with 8 bases remaining between them. Germline loops: CDR1 SGHTA, CDR2 FQGNSA. The DNA for the CDR3 is TGTGCCAGCAGCCCGGACCGGACCCAGTACTTC. Protein sequence: CASSPDRTQYF.

V usage is TRBV2 and J usage is TRBJ2-7; 7 nucleotides match TRBD2. The CDR3 totals 15 residues. Trimming at V came to 8 bases and at J to 2 bases, leaving 12 bases not matched to a gene. Germline values: CDR1 SNHLY, CDR2 FYNNEI. DNA of the CDR3: TGTGCCAGCTTGTCACTAGCGACAACCCCCTACGAGCAGTACTTC. This encodes CASLSLATTPYEQYF.

The chain is built from TRBV19 and TRBJ2-1, with 10 nucleotides matching TRBD2. The V gene's germline CDR1 is LNHDA and CDR2 SQIVND (reference sequence). V lost 5 bases and J lost 13; bases outside the gene matches: 17. The CDR3 runs 16 residues. The CDR3 coding sequence is TGTGCCAGTAGTTTGTCTAGCGGGAGTTCCCGCGGACTCCAGTTCTTC. This gives the protein CASSLSSGSSRGLQFF.

This sequence joins TRBV19 and TRBJ1-2; 7 bases line up with TRBD1. This CDR3 spans 12 amino acids. CDR1 LNHDA and CDR2 SQIVND come from the germline V gene (reference sequence). With V trimmed by 8 bases and J by 3 bases, 3 bases remained unmatched. As DNA, the CDR3 is TGTGCCAGTCTTCAGGGGGACTATGGCTACACCTTC. Its protein product is CASLQGDYGYTF.

V is TRBV5-3 and J is TRBJ2-2, with 10 bases aligning to TRBD1. TRBV5-3 is sorted into the ORF group, with uncertain function. The CDR3 is 15 residues long. With 0 bases clipped from V and 4 bases from J, the junction kept 0 bases outside the gene matches. CDR3 bases: TGTGCCAGAAGCTTGGGACAGGGGGCCACCGGGGAGCTGTTTTTT. This translates into CARSLGQGATGELFF.

CDR3: CASSDASQETQYF. The CDR3 bases are TGTGCCAGCAGTGATGCCTCACAAGAGACCCAGTACTTC. The chain joins TRBV2 to TRBJ2-5, with no clear D. The V gene lost 3 bases and the J gene lost 2 bases, with 7 bases spanning the gap. Germline CDR1 is SNHLY and CDR2 is FYNNEI. The CDR3 has 13 amino acids. Full variable domain (remainder filled in from reference TRBV2 and TRBJ2-5): EPEVTQTPSHQVTQMGQEVILRCVPISNHLYFYWYRQILGQKVEFLVSFYNNEISEKSEIFDDQFSVERPDGSNFTLKIRSTKLEDSAMYFCASSDASQETQYFGPGTRLLVL.

The chain recombines TRBV30 with TRBJ1-5; TRBD1 aligns across 10 bases. The CDR3 is 15 residues long. Germline trimming cut 3 bases from V and 3 bases from J; bases unmatched to any gene: 5. CDR1 and CDR2 from the germline V gene are GTSNPN and SVGIG (reference sequence). The CDR3 DNA reads as TGTGCCTGGAGCGGGACAGGGGCGGTCAATCAGCCCCAGCATTTT. Its protein is CAWSGTGAVNQPQHF.

V gene TRBV28 combines with J gene TRBJ1-2; maybe TRBD1 (6 bases). Germline loops: CDR1 MDHEN, CDR2 SYDVKM. CDR3 size: 16 residues. Trimming shortened V by 2 bases and J by 4 bases, and 17 bases separated the two germline ends. The CDR3 bases are TGTGCCAGCAGTTTAGGGAGGCAGGGGAAGAGCTATGGCTACACCTTC. Translated, it gives CASSLGRQGKSYGYTF.

This clone was recorded many times. The chain uses TRBV28 and TRBJ1-5; D not resolved. There are 12 residues in the CDR3. The germline V and J ends were trimmed by 3 bases and 12 bases, with 12 bases remaining between them. Looked up from germline, CDR1 is MDHEN and CDR2 is SYDVKM. CDR3 loop: CASSLRQFLQHF. In nucleotides, the CDR3 is TGTGCCAGCAGTTTGAGGCAGTTTCTCCAGCATTTT.